This T cell receptor beta chain was sequenced for a study of blood T cell repertoires in COVID-19. Across the study: Samples taken during acute and convalescent COVID-19 were collected in the United States, Italy and Spain. The cDNA or gDNA used as material had been derived from T cells, B-cell-depleted T cells, or PBMCs.

This clone was counted only a few times. Per the original methods: Using reference gene primer amplification, nucleated cell counts were estimated. Data came from immunoSEQ multiplex PCR; TCRdb stores just in-frame clones and leaves some out. V and J calls and clone size are given by that table; D and trimming were obtained from the DNA. The sample yields some 200,000 clones, around nine tenths seen once. Looked up from germline, CDR1 is MNHEY and CDR2 is SMNVEV (reference sequence). After removal of 3 bases from V and 0 bases from J, the junction contained 4 bases not matched to a gene. This CDR3 has 15 residues.

The sequenced sample consisted of peripheral blood. The rearrangement joins TRBV27 to TRBJ1-1, with 7 positions matching TRBD1. The source of this sequence is a man aged 35 to 55 with active or convalescent COVID-19. In nucleotides, the CDR3 is TGTGCCAGCAGTTTCTCGACAGGGATGAACACTGAAGCTTTCTTT. Its translation: CASSFSTGMNTEAFF.